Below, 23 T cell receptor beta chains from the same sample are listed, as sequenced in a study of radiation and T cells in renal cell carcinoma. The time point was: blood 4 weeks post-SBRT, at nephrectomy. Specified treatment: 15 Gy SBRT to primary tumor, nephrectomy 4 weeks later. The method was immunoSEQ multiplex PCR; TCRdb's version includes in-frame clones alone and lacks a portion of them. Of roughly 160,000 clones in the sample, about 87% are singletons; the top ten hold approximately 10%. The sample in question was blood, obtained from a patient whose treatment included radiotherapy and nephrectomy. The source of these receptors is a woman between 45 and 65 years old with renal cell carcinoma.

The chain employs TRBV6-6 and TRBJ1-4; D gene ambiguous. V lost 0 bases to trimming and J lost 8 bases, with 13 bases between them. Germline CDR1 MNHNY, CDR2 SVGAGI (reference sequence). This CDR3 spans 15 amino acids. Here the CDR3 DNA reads TGTGCCAGCAGTTACTCGGCTGGGGTTGGGGAAAAACTGTTTTTT. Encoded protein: CASSYSAGVGEKLFF.

The CDR3 DNA is TGTGCCTGGACACAGGGGGCTGGAGAAAAACTGTTTTTT. It codes for CAWTQGAGEKLFF. The V call is TRBV30, the J call TRBJ1-4; 9 nucleotides agree with TRBD1. V lost 4 bases and J lost 8; bases outside the gene matches: 5. Germline V gives CDR1 GTSNPN, CDR2 SVGIG (reference sequence). This CDR3 spans 13 amino acids.

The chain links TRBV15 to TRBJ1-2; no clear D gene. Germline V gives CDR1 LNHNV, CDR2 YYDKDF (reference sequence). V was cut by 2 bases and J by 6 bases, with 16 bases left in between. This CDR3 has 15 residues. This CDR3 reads CATSRTESSWDGYTF. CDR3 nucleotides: TGTGCCACCAGCAGAACGGAGTCGTCCTGGGATGGCTACACCTTC. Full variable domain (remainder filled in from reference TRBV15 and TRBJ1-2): DAMVIQNPRYQVTQFGKPVTLSCSQTLNHNVMYWYQQKSSQAPKLLFHYYDKDFNNEADTPDNFQSRRPNTSFCFLDIRSPGLGDTAMYLCATSRTESSWDGYTFGSGTRLTVV.

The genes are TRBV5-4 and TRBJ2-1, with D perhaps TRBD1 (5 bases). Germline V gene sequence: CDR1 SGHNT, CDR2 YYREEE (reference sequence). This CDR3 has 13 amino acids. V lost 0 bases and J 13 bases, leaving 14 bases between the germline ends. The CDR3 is CASSLAGQEVQFF. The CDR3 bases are TGTGCCAGCAGCTTGGCTGGACAAGAAGTTCAGTTCTTC.

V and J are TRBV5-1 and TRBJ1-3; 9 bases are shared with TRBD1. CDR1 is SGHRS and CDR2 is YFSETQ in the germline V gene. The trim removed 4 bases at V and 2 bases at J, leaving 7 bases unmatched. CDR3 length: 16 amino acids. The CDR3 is CASSGSGTGPGNTIYF. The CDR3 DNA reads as TGCGCCAGCAGCGGATCCGGGACAGGGCCTGGAAACACCATATATTTT.

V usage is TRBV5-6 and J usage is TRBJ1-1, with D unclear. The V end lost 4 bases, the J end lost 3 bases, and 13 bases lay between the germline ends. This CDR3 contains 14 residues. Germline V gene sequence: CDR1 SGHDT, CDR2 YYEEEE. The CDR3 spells CASSPPQWDTEAFF. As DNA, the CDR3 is TGTGCCAGCAGCCCCCCACAGTGGGACACTGAAGCTTTCTTT.

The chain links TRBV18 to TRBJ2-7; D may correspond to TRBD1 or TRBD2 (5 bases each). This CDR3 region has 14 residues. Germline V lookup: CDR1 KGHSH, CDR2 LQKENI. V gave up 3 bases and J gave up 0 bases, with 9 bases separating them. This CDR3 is CASSPGRNSYEQYF. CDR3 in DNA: TGTGCCAGCTCACCGGGACGGAACTCCTACGAGCAGTACTTC.

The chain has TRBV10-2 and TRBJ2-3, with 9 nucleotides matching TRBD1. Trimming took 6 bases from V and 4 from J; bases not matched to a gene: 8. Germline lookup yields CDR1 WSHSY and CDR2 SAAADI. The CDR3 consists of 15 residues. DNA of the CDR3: TGCGCCAGCAGAAGAGGGACAGGGATCCCAGATACGCAGTATTTT. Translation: CASRRGTGIPDTQYF.

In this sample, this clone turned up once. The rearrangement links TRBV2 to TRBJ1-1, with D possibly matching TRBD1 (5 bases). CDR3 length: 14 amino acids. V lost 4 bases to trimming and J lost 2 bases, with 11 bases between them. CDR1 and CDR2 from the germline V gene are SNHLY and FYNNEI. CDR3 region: CASSVIGGNTEAFF. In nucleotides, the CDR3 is TGTGCCAGCAGTGTAATCGGGGGTAACACTGAAGCTTTCTTT.

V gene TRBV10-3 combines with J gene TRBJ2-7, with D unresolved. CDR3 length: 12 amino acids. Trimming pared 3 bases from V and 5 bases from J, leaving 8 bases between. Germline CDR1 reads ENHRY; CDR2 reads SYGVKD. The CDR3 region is CAISDILDEQYF. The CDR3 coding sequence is TGTGCCATCAGTGATATCCTGGACGAGCAGTACTTC.

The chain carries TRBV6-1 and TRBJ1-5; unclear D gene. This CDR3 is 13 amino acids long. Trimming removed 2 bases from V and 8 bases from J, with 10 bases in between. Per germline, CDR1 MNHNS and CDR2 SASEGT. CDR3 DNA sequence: TGTGCCAGCAGTGAACAAGGGCGGGAGCCCCAGCATTTT. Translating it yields CASSEQGREPQHF.

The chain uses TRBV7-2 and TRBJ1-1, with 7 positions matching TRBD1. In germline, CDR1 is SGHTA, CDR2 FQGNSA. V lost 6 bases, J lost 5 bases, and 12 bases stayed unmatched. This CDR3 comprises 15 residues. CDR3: CASRRRTGEGTEAFF. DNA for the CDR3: TGTGCCAGCAGGCGACGTACAGGGGAGGGAACTGAAGCTTTCTTT.

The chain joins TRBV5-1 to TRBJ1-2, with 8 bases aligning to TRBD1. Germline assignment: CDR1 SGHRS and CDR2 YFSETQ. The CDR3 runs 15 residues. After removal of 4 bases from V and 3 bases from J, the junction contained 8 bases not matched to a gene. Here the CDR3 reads CASSVDRARDYGYTF. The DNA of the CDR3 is TGCGCCAGCAGCGTGGACAGGGCGCGTGACTATGGCTACACCTTC.

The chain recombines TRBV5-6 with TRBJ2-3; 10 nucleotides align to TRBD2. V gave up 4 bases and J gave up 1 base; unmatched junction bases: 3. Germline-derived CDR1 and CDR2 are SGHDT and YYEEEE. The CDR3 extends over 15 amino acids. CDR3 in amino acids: CASSASGGGTDTQYF. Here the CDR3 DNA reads TGTGCCAGCAGCGCAAGCGGGGGGGGCACAGATACGCAGTATTTT.

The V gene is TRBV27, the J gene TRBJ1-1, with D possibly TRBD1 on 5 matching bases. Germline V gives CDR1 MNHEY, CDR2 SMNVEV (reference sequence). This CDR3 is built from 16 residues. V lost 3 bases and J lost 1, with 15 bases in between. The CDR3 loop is CASSFLDGRGNTEAFF. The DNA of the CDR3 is TGTGCCAGCAGTTTCTTAGACGGAAGGGGGAACACTGAAGCTTTCTTT.

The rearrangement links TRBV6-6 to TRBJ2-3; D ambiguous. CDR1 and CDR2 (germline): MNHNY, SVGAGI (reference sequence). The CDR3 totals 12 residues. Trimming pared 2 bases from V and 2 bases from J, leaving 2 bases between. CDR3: CASSYLTDTQYF. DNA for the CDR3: TGTGCCAGCAGTTACCTCACAGATACGCAGTATTTT.

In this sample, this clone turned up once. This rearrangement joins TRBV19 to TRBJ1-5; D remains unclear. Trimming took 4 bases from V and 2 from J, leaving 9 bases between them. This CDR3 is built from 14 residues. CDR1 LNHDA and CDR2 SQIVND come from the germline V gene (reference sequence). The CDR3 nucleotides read TGTGCCAGTAGTACTTTAACAGGCAATCAGCCCCAGCATTTT. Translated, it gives CASSTLTGNQPQHF.

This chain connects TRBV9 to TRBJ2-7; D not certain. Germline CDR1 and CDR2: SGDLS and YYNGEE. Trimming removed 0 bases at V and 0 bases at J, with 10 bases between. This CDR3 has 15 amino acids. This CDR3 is CASSVALASSYEQYF. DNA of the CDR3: TGTGCCAGCAGCGTAGCTCTGGCCAGCTCCTACGAGCAGTACTTC.

The CDR3 loop is CASSGGGARGTQYF. In DNA form, the CDR3 reads TGCGCCAGCAGTGGCGGGGGGGCCCGTGGGACCCAGTACTTC. The genes are TRBV4-1 and TRBJ2-5; 9 nucleotides align to TRBD2. The CDR3 is 14 residues long. Germline CDR1 and CDR2: MGHRA and YSYEKL. Trimming at V came to 6 bases and at J to 7 bases, leaving 9 bases not matched to a gene.

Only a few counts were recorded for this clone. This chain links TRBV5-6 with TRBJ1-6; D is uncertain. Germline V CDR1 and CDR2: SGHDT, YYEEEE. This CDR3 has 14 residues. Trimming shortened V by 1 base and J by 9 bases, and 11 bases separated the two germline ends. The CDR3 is CASSLLGSASPLHF. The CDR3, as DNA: TGTGCCAGCAGCTTGCTGGGCAGTGCTTCACCCCTCCACTTT.

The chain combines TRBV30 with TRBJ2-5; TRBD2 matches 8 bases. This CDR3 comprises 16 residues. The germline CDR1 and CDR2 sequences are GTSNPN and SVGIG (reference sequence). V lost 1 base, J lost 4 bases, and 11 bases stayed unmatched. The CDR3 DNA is TGTGCCTGGAGTGGTAGAGGCTCTGCGGGGGGAGAGACCCAGTACTTC. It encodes CAWSGRGSAGGETQYF.

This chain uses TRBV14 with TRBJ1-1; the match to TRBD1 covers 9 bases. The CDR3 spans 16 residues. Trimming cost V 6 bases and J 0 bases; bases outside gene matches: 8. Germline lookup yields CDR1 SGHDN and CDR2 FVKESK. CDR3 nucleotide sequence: TGTGCCAGCAGTACTAGACAGGGGGTCATGAACACTGAAGCTTTCTTT. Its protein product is CASSTRQGVMNTEAFF. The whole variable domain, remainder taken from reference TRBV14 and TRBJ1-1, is EAGVTQFPSHSVIEKGQTVTLRCDPISGHDNLYWYRRVMGKEIKFLLHFVKESKQDESGMPNNRFLAERTGGTYSTLKVQPAELEDSGVYFCASSTRQGVMNTEAFFGQGTRLTVV.

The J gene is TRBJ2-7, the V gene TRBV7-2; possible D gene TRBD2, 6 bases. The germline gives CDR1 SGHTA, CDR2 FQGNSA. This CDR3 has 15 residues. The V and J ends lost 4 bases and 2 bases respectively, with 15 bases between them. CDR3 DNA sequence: TGTGCCAGCAGCTGGACCGGGACTGCCACCTACGAGCAGTACTTC. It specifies CASSWTGTATYEQYF.